This note documents a single T cell receptor beta chain sequence. Its antigen is currently unknown. The data were taken from a study of breast tumors, draining lymph nodes, adjacent tissues. Whole-study findings and limits: Tumor TCR diversity was below lymph nodes but above nontumor tissue. Compared with basal-like, luminal-like tumors shared significantly more repertoire with nontumor tissue.

TCRdb used MiXCR to reprocess the multiplex PCR reads, holding one entry per CDR3 protein. The sample yields about 63,000 distinct CDR3 sequences, approximately 57% seen once. V lost 2 bases and J 3 bases, leaving 10 bases between the germline ends. The CDR3 extends over 14 amino acids. CDR1 SEHNR and CDR2 FQNEAQ come from the germline V gene (reference sequence). This clonotype originated in a female donor with breast cancer. Some clones in this sample may be carry-over from other donors' samples. The material sequenced was breast tumor tissue. The rearrangement links TRBV7-9 to TRBJ1-1; no reliable D call. The CDR3 loop is CASSLLGRDTEAFF. The CDR3 DNA follows: TGTGCCAGCAGCTTACTTGGGAGGGACACTGAAGCTTTCTTT.